Detailed here is one TCR beta chain. The V gene's germline CDR1 is SGHAT and CDR2 FQNNGV. Deletions cut 0 bases from V and 9 bases from J, with 12 bases between. This CDR3 comprises 14 residues. Sequencing used immunoSEQ multiplex PCR; TCRdb keeps in-frame clones, though not all of them. The top ten hold around 25% of the sample, which has roughly 23,000 clones, around 93% seen once. The data originate from a study of T cell clones after liver transplantation. Background on the study: HCV positivity affected three of eight recipients; the rest lacked autoimmune or viral indications.

This sequence was found in a human patient who received a liver transplant. Some of the T cells might come from the graft donor. V and J are TRBV11-2 and TRBJ2-1; no clear D. This sample comprised CD8+ T cells from blood, obtained about 27 months after liver transplant. Here the CDR3 reads CASSLDPGQSEQFF. The CDR3 DNA reads TGTGCCAGCAGCTTAGACCCAGGCCAGAGTGAGCAGTTCTTC. The full variable domain, its missing parts supplied by reference TRBV11-2 and TRBJ2-1, is EAGVAQSPRYKIIEKRQSVAFWCNPISGHATLYWYQQILGQGPKLLIQFQNNGVVDDSQLPKDRFSAERLKGVDSTLKIQPAKLEDSAVYLCASSLDPGQSEQFFGPGTRLTVL.